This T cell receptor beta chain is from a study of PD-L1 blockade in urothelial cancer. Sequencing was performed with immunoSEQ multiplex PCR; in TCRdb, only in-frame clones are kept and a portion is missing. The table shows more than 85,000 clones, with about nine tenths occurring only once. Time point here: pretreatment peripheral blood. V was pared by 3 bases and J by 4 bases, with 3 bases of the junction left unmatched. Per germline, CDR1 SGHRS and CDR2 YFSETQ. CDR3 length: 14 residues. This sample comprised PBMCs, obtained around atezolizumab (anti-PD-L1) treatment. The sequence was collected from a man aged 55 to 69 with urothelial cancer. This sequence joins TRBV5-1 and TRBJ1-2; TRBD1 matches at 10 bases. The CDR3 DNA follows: TGCGCCAGCAGCTACGGGACAGGGGCCTATGGCTACACCTTC. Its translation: CASSYGTGAYGYTF.